The 11 T cell receptor beta chains given below trace back to one sample, sequenced in a study of CD8 T cells in ankylosing spondylitis. Study-wide results and caveats: A motif of eight or nine highly homologous TCR beta variants was seen as apparently characteristic of ankylosing spondylitis blood.

Antigens for these TCRs are unknown. Using its own MiXCR run on the 5' RACE reads, TCRdb lists one record per CDR3 protein. This table has more than 400,000 distinct CDR3 sequences, about 5.7% appearing once. The sample taken for sequencing was blood, either unsorted or a sorted T cell fraction (not recorded which). The receptors shown here come from a male donor with ankylosing spondylitis.

This clonotype has only a few counts. The gene calls are TRBV6-5 and TRBJ2-6, with D possibly matching TRBD2 (6 bases). Deletions cut 1 base from V and 4 bases from J, with 11 bases between. The CDR3 is 16 amino acids. CDR1 and CDR2 from the germline V gene are MNHEY and SVGAGI. The CDR3 reads CASSYWRDTGANVLTF. CDR3 nucleotides: TGTGCCAGCAGTTACTGGCGGGATACCGGGGCCAACGTCCTGACTTTC.

There are many counts of this clonotype. CDR3 nucleotides: TGCGCCAGCAGCAGCTTACAGGGTATATCTGGCTACACCTTC. Translation gives CASSSLQGISGYTF. This rearrangement joins TRBV5-1 to TRBJ1-2; TRBD1 is a possible D gene (6 bases). The CDR3 runs 14 residues. CDR1 SGHRS and CDR2 YFSETQ come from the germline V gene. Between the trimmed V and J ends, which lost 4 bases and 7 bases, there was a span of 17 bases. The variable domain in full, completed from reference TRBV5-1 and TRBJ1-2, reads KAGVTQTPRYLIKTRGQQVTLSCSPISGHRSVSWYQQTPGQGLQFLFEYFSETQRNKGNFPGRFSGRQFSNSRSEMNVSTLELGDSALYLCASSSLQGISGYTFGSGTRLTVV.

This clonotype was picked up many times. The J gene is TRBJ2-7, the V gene TRBV5-1, with D perhaps matching TRBD2 (6 bases). The germline V and J ends were trimmed by 4 bases and 3 bases, with 11 bases remaining between them. The CDR3 consists of 13 residues. Germline CDR1 SGHRS, CDR2 YFSETQ. The CDR3 DNA reads as TGCGCCAGCAGCGTGGGGGGAATCTACGAGCAGTACTTC. It encodes CASSVGGIYEQYF.

This clonotype was counted ten times or more. The chain employs TRBV20-1 and TRBJ2-1, with 10 bases aligning to TRBD2. This CDR3 region has 15 residues. V trimming: 3 bases; J trimming: 3 bases; junction bases outside the gene matches: 5. Germline assignment: CDR1 DFQATT and CDR2 SNEGSKA (reference sequence). The CDR3 DNA follows: TGCAGTGCTAGTCCTAGCGGGAGCCTCTACAATGAGCAGTTCTTC. Translation: CSASPSGSLYNEQFF.

This clonotype occurred many times. The CDR3 region has the DNA TGCAGCGTTGAAACCCCACTAGGAAGCTCCTACAATGAGCAGTTCTTC. It encodes CSVETPLGSSYNEQFF. J is TRBJ2-1 and V is TRBV29-1; D might be TRBD2 (5 bases). CDR3 length: 16 amino acids. The V end lost 2 bases, the J end lost 0 bases, and 14 bases lay between the germline ends. Germline CDR1 SQVTM, CDR2 ANQGSEA.

This clonotype was observed many times. V gene TRBV5-1 combines with J gene TRBJ2-1; the D gene could be TRBD1 or TRBD2 (7 bases each). V was shortened by 4 bases and J by 8 bases, with 19 bases between the two germline ends. CDR1 SGHRS and CDR2 YFSETQ come from the germline V gene. This CDR3 region has 15 residues. CDR3 nucleotide sequence: TGCGCCAGCAGCGCTCAGGGGGGGCGCTTTGATGAGCAGTTCTTC. Protein: CASSAQGGRFDEQFF.

This clonotype showed up many times. V gene TRBV6-1 combines with J gene TRBJ2-3; D remains ambiguous. Germline CDR1 MNHNS, CDR2 SASEGT. The CDR3 runs 15 residues. The V gene lost 8 bases and the J gene lost 3 bases, with 18 bases spanning the gap. The CDR3 loop reads CASSLYPFGTDTQYF. The CDR3 bases are TGTGCCAGCTCCTTATATCCGTTTGGAACAGATACGCAGTATTTT.

In this sample, this clonotype turned up a few times. The chain carries TRBV7-6 and TRBJ1-4; maybe TRBD1 (5 bases). Deletions cut 3 bases from V and 3 bases from J, with 14 bases between. The CDR3 is made up of 16 amino acids. In germline, CDR1 is SGHVS, CDR2 FNYEAQ. The CDR3 loop reads CASSLDRDGSNEKLFF. CDR3 DNA sequence: TGTGCCAGCAGCTTGGACCGGGACGGTTCTAATGAAAAACTGTTTTTT. Full variable domain (remainder filled in from reference TRBV7-6 and TRBJ1-4): GAGVSQSPRYKVTKRGQDVALRCDPISGHVSLYWYRQALGQGPEFLTYFNYEAQQDKSGLPNDRFSAERPEGSISTLTIQRTEQRDSAMYRCASSLDRDGSNEKLFFGSGTQLSVL.

This clonotype has at least ten counts. The chain is built from TRBV7-9 and TRBJ1-1; the D gene is possibly TRBD1 (6 bases). V was trimmed by 4 bases and J by 0 bases, leaving 9 bases between them. In germline, CDR1 is SEHNR, CDR2 FQNEAQ (reference sequence). The CDR3 runs to 14 residues. DNA of the CDR3: TGTGCCAGCAGCTGGGGACACTTGAACACTGAAGCTTTCTTT. It is translated as CASSWGHLNTEAFF.

This clonotype was detected many times. The chain carries TRBV6-2 or TRBV6-3 and TRBJ1-1; D is possibly TRBD1 (5 bases). The germline gives CDR1 MNHEY, CDR2 SVGEGT. The CDR3 has 12 residues. V dropped 7 bases and J dropped 3 bases, with 9 bases sitting between them. In DNA form, the CDR3 reads TGTGCCAGCAATCGGGGGGACACTGAAGCTTTCTTT. Amino acid sequence: CASNRGDTEAFF.

This clonotype was counted many times. This chain connects TRBV20-1 to TRBJ2-5, with 7 bases aligning to TRBD1. The V gene's germline CDR1 is DFQATT and CDR2 SNEGSKA (reference sequence). V shed 1 base and J 1 base; nucleotides not matched to a gene: 9. The CDR3 is 16 residues long. The CDR3 DNA is TGCAGTGCTAGAGTACCGTTCAGGGACAGCCAAGAGACCCAGTACTTC. Its translation: CSARVPFRDSQETQYF.